This is a list of T cell receptor beta chains from one sample in a study of cytomegalovirus exposure and HLA in healthy donors. The repertoire was sequenced with immunoSEQ multiplex PCR; TCRdb's copy has only in-frame clones and lacks some. The repertoire consists of 80,000 to 100,000 clones, with about 80% occurring once and the leading ten covering around 6.7%. The sequencing input was PBMCs. The receptors shown here come from a man aged 25-45 years in good health and CMV-seronegative. Each CDR3 is given with its conserved first and last residue. The D gene is left open where the match is weak.

j_call v_call cdr3_length d_call cdr3_aa
TRBJ1-2 TRBV6-5 14 NA CASSWLQGGYGYTF
TRBJ2-1 TRBV11-3 16 TRBD2 CASSSIAGAYYNEQFF
TRBJ1-2 TRBV4-2 13 NA CASSRGTGYGYTF
TRBJ1-5 TRBV15 18 NA CATSRKGGSSAINQPQHF
TRBJ1-1 TRBV18 14 NA CASSWGGKNTEAFF
TRBJ2-1 TRBV9 16 TRBD2 CASSPGRTSGNNEQFF
TRBJ2-7 TRBV13 15 TRBD1 CASSRHTGGNYEQYF
TRBJ1-6 TRBV19 17 NA CASSIARPVDYNSPLHF
TRBJ1-1 TRBV6-1 13 TRBD1 CASINRGNTEAFF
TRBJ2-7 TRBV19 15 TRBD1 CASSTRDRGSCEQYF
TRBJ1-4 TRBV28 15 NA CASSRRDFRNEKLFF
TRBJ2-7 TRBV6-1 14 NA CASGLNIASYEQYF
TRBJ2-2 TRBV18 13 NA CASSGTNTGELFF
TRBJ1-6 TRBV2 14 NA CASSGGLSNSPLHF
TRBJ1-1 TRBV10-3 13 TRBD1 CAITPLGQTEAFF
TRBJ2-7 TRBV2 13 TRBD1 CASNRGMNYEQYF
TRBJ2-7 TRBV7-6 13 NA CASSRTDSYEQYF
TRBJ1-4 TRBV7-9 12 NA CASSGAVEKLFF
TRBJ2-1 TRBV11-2 12 NA CASSLSSYEQFF
TRBJ1-2 TRBV4-1 12 NA CASSHGQVGYTF
TRBJ2-7 TRBV21-1 12 NA CASSKEGREQYF
TRBJ2-3 TRBV9 18 NA CASSVEIGLVASTDTQYF
TRBJ1-5 TRBV15 16 TRBD1 CATSGSKGASNQPQHF
TRBJ2-7 TRBV2 15 NA CASSAPSSPAYEQYF
TRBJ1-2 TRBV5-1 14 NA CASSLRAGDYGYTF
TRBJ1-4 TRBV4-3 16 NA CASSQDDAGANEKLFF
TRBJ1-2 TRBV28 14 TRBD1 CASSQTGGDYGYTF
TRBJ2-7 TRBV7-2 15 TRBD2 CASSRGLALSYEQYF
TRBJ1-2 TRBV7-9 12 TRBD1 CASSPWTGGYTF
TRBJ1-2 TRBV2 15 TRBD1 CASREGTVQRAGYTF
TRBJ2-3 TRBV5-8 16 TRBD2 CASSLGRGTRTDTQYF